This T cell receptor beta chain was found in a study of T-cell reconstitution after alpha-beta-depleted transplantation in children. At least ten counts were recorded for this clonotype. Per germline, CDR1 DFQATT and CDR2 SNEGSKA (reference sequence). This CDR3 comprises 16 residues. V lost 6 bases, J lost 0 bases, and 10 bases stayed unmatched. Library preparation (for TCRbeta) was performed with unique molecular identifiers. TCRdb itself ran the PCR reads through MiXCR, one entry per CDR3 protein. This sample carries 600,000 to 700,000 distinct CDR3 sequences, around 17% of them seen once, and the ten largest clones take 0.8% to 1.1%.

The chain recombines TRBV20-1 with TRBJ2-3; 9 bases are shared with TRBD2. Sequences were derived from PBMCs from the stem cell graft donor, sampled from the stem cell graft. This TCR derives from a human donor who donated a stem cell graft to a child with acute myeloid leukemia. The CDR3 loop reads CSALGGGASSTDTQYF. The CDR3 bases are TGCAGTGCCCTTGGCGGGGGGGCCTCTAGCACAGATACGCAGTATTTT.